One T cell receptor (beta chain) is described in this entry. What it binds is unknown. The germline V and J ends were trimmed by 0 bases and 0 bases, with 14 bases remaining between them. The V gene's germline CDR1 is LGHDT and CDR2 YNNKEL (reference sequence). This CDR3 is 18 amino acids long. The data were taken from a study of blood T cells in healthy people across ages. Study-wide results and caveats: Unsorted PBMCs prevented conclusive naive versus antigen-experienced comparison.

A second PCR of roughly 7 to 11 cycles used a sample-barcoded 5' primer and a J-beta primer mix. TCRdb reanalysed the 5' RACE reads using MiXCR and keeps one entry per CDR3 protein. The profile covers about 1.8 million distinct CDR3 sequences, with approximately 50% appearing a single time and over 2% taken by the ten largest. Sequenced: blood. This rearrangement joins TRBV3-1 to TRBJ1-4, with D possibly TRBD1 on 6 matching bases. This clonotype was sampled from a woman aged 40 to 55 in good health. The CDR3 DNA follows: TGTGCCAGCAGCCAAGACAAATGGGGGGCTTCAACTAATGAAAAACTGTTTTTT. Encoded protein: CASSQDKWGASTNEKLFF.